The 19 T cell receptor beta chains given below trace back to one sample, sequenced in a study of tumor and adjacent non-tumor tissue in lung cancer. The library came from three nested PCR rounds adapted from ARM-PCR protocols. MiXCR was run by TCRdb on the multiplex PCR reads, yielding one entry per CDR3 protein. The profile shows some 66,000 distinct CDR3 sequences, about 61% of them singletons. This sample's RNA came from whole unsorted tissue. More than 3 cm separated this lung sample from the edge of the tumor. Sequenced input: distant non-tumor lung tissue. These receptors were collected from a man aged 70-80 years with non-small cell lung cancer.

Worth noting for this clonotype: A much larger clone lies a single base off, so this may be a read error. The rearrangement uses TRBV12-3 or TRBV12-4 and TRBJ1-5; tentative D call: TRBD1 (5 bases). The CDR3 runs 14 residues. The ends were cut back, 6 bases at V and 2 bases at J, with 11 bases in the middle. In DNA form, the CDR3 reads TGTGCCAGCAGGGATGTAGGGGGCAATCAGCCCCAGCATTTT. Encoded protein: CASRDVGGNQPQHF.

Worth noting for this clonotype: The junction differs from germline at one of its ends, possibly a read error. This chain uses TRBV4-1 with TRBJ1-3; D unclear. Germline CDR1 is MGHRA and CDR2 is YSYEKL. CDR3 length equals 15 residues. The DNA of the CDR3 is TGCGCCAGCGGCCAAGATGGTCCAAGCGATGACACCATATATTTT. It is translated as CASGQDGPSDDTIYF.

Of note for this clonotype: A read error may explain this, as a much larger clone is one base away. This chain connects TRBV7-9 to TRBJ1-6, with a tentative D call TRBD1 (5 bases). The germline V and J ends were trimmed by 5 bases and 10 bases, with 18 bases remaining between them. This CDR3 is 15 amino acids long. Germline-derived CDR1 and CDR2 are SEHNR and FQNEAQ (reference sequence). The chain's CDR3 is CASSRKQAARSPLHF. The CDR3 bases are TGTGCCAGCAGCCGTAAACAGGCGGCGAGGTCACCCCTCCACTTT.

Comment on this clonotype: A much larger clone differs from this one at a single base, so this may be a read error. This chain uses TRBV6-5 with TRBJ1-2; weak D call: TRBD1 (5 bases). V shed 7 bases and J shed 5 bases, with 14 bases lying between them. The length of the CDR3 is 13 residues. Germline values: CDR1 MNHEY, CDR2 SVGAGI. CDR3 bases: TGTGCCAGCACCACCGGGGGGGGTTATGGCTACACCTTC. Translation gives CASTTGGGYGYTF.

Here the CDR3 DNA reads TGTGCCAGCAGTCAGCAGGGGTTAGGCAATCAGCCCCAGCATTTT. Translated, it gives CASSQQGLGNQPQHF. The rearrangement joins TRBV27 to TRBJ1-5, with a possible D match to TRBD1 (6 bases). The CDR3 totals 15 residues. Germline CDR1 and CDR2: MNHEY and SMNVEV (reference sequence). V gave up 5 bases and J gave up 2 bases, with 13 bases separating them.

The chain combines TRBV14 with TRBJ1-2; weak D call: TRBD1 (5 bases). The CDR3 spans 14 residues. Germline V gene sequence: CDR1 SGHDN, CDR2 FVKESK. Trimming removed 3 bases at V and 8 bases at J, with 16 bases between. The CDR3 nucleotides read TGTGCCAGCAGCCAGAGAGGGGTTGTCTACGGCTACACCTTC. Translation gives CASSQRGVVYGYTF.

This clonotype was seen only once. The gene calls are TRBV13 and TRBJ1-3, with unresolved D. The germline V and J ends were trimmed by 2 bases and 16 bases, with 27 bases remaining between them. Germline V gives CDR1 PRHDT, CDR2 FYEKMQ (reference sequence). This CDR3 region has 16 residues. The CDR3 DNA is TGTGCCAGCAGCTTAAAGGGCAGACCCCCTGGAAACACCACGTATTTT. Translated: CASSLKGRPPGNTTYF.

Worth noting for this clonotype: Since a much larger clone is just one base distant, this may be a read error. No conserved phenylalanine or tryptophan is present at the end of the CDR3, so a read error is the likely explanation. The CDR3 reads CASSDRRVNTEAFS. In DNA, the CDR3 is TGCGCCAGCAGTGATAGGCGGGTTAACACTGAAGCTTTCTCT. The chain combines TRBV10-1 with TRBJ1-1; D is uncertain. This CDR3 is built from 14 residues. Germline V gene sequence: CDR1 WNHNN, CDR2 SYGVQD (reference sequence). Deletions cut 3 bases from V and 2 bases from J, with 10 bases between.

V is TRBV29-1 and J is TRBJ2-7, with D possibly being TRBD1 (5 bases). Trimming removed 2 bases from V and 10 bases from J, with 18 bases in between. Germline CDR1 SQVTM, CDR2 ANQGSEA. CDR3 length: 13 residues. CDR3 in DNA: TGCAGCGTTGAACCCCCGAACAGGAGAGAACAGTACTTC. Encoded protein: CSVEPPNRREQYF.

A remark on this clonotype: This may stem from a read error, because a much larger clone lies one nucleotide away. The chain carries TRBV29-1 and TRBJ2-7; tentatively, D is TRBD1 or TRBD2 (5 bases each). Germline CDR1 SQVTM, CDR2 ANQGSEA. This CDR3 spans 13 amino acids. The CDR3: CSVPGRSSYKQYF. CDR3 DNA sequence: TGCAGCGTGCCGGGACGGAGCTCCTACAAGCAGTACTTC.

Concerning this clonotype itself: A much larger clone differs by one base, so this may be a read error. This rearrangement joins TRBV12-5 to TRBJ1-3; TRBD1 matches at 8 bases. The CDR3 is 20 amino acids. The junction had 15 bases not matched to a gene; V was cut back by 0 bases and J by 2 bases. CDR1 LGHNT and CDR2 FRNRAP come from the germline V gene. The CDR3 DNA is TGTGCTAGTGGTTTGGTATTCCCGGGACAGGAGGGCCACCCTGGAAACACCATATATTTT. Translating gives CASGLVFPGQEGHPGNTIYF.

V and J are TRBV7-9 and TRBJ1-5; D not certain. CDR3 length: 14 residues. Looked up from germline, CDR1 is SEHNR and CDR2 is FQNEAQ (reference sequence). With 0 bases removed from V and 4 bases from J, the gap between germline ends came to 7 bases. This chain's CDR3 is CASSLAAWNQPQHF. The CDR3 nucleotides read TGTGCCAGCAGCTTAGCCGCGTGGAATCAGCCCCAGCATTTT.

Comment on this clonotype: A read error may produce the germline difference seen at one junction end. The chain carries TRBV5-4 and TRBJ2-7; D is ambiguous. CDR3 length equals 15 residues. Germline assignment: CDR1 SGHNT and CDR2 YYREEE (reference sequence). The CDR3 reads CASSPATWFSYEQHF. The DNA for the CDR3 is TGTGCCAGCAGCCCGGCGACATGGTTCTCCTACGAGCAGCACTTC. Full variable domain (rest looked up from reference TRBV5-4 and TRBJ2-7): ETGVTQSPTHLIKTRGQQVTLRCSSQSGHNTVSWYQQALGQGPQFIFQYYREEENGRGNFPPRFSGLQFPNYSSELNVNALELDDSALYLCASSPATWFSYEQHFGPGTRLTVT.

This clonotype was recorded many times. The gene calls are TRBV28 and TRBJ1-1; D is perhaps TRBD1 (6 bases). Trimming removed 7 bases from V and 4 bases from J, with 16 bases in between. The CDR3 runs 14 residues. Germline lookup yields CDR1 MDHEN and CDR2 SYDVKM. CDR3 protein: CASTLERGITEAFF. In DNA, the CDR3 is TGTGCCAGCACTTTGGAGAGGGGGATCACTGAAGCTTTCTTT.

About this clonotype itself: At one of its ends the junction is not consistent with the germline gene, which may arise from a read error. The chain recombines TRBV14 with TRBJ2-5; D possibly matches TRBD1 or TRBD2 (5 bases each). CDR3 size: 13 residues. Germline V lookup: CDR1 SGHDN, CDR2 FVKESK. The CDR3 nucleotides are TGTGCCAGCAGAGACGGGGCCCAAGAGACCCAGTACTTT. It codes for CASRDGAQETQYF.

With respect to this clonotype: A junction end diverges from the germline sequence, so it may reflect a read error. This chain connects TRBV5-1 to TRBJ2-3, with 7 positions matching TRBD1. This CDR3 has 13 amino acids. The V gene's germline CDR1 is SGHRS and CDR2 YFSETQ. The CDR3 region is CASSLDRGDKQYF. The CDR3 region has the DNA TGCGCCAGCAGCTTGGACAGGGGTGATAAGCAGTATTTT.

This clonotype has a single count. This likely comes from a read error, as the CDR3 has no conserved phenylalanine or tryptophan at its end. The rearrangement joins TRBV7-8 to TRBJ2-7, with unresolved D. V gave up 2 bases and J gave up 7 bases, with 12 bases separating them. Germline V gene lookup returns CDR1 SGHVS and CDR2 FQNEAQ. The CDR3 runs to 13 residues. The DNA of the CDR3 is TGTGCCAGCAGCTTATACAGTGCGCGGGAGCAGTACTTA. Amino acid sequence: CASSLYSAREQYL.

To note about this clonotype: A much larger clonotype is one base distant, so this may be a read error. This chain connects TRBV12-3 or TRBV12-4 to TRBJ1-3, with 11 positions matching TRBD1. This CDR3 region has 15 residues. The junction had 7 bases not matched to a gene; V was cut back by 8 bases and J by 4 bases. The DNA for the CDR3 is TGTGCCAGCGTGGGACAGGGGGTATCAGGAAACACCATATATTTT. This gives the protein CASVGQGVSGNTIYF.

This rearrangement joins TRBV6-4 to TRBJ2-3, with TRBD2 matching 9 bases. There are 16 residues in the CDR3. Germline CDR1 MRHNA, CDR2 SNTAGT. V lost 5 bases, J lost 7 bases, and 13 bases stayed unmatched. The CDR3 DNA follows: TGTGCCAGCAGTCAATCCCTAAGCGGGGGGACAAATACGCAGTATTTT. It is translated as CASSQSLSGGTNTQYF.